This T cell receptor (beta chain) stems from a study of immune heterogeneity within non-small cell lung tumors. Study-level background: Histologically, several tumors were squamous cell carcinomas and nine to ten were non-squamous carcinomas. The remaining 1 tumor was not otherwise specified. Notes on the study in general: With an R of about 0.34, local T-cell clonality correlated moderately but significantly with local tumor mutational burden. Multiple tumor sites within a patient showed recurrence of identical dominant CDR3 beta clonotypes; site-unique high-frequency clones were present as well.

This clonotype is large by share. Its antigen remains unknown. Using 32 V and 13 J primers, multiplex PCR amplified TCR beta CDR3. TCRdb called the multiplex PCR reads again in MiXCR, with one record for every CDR3 protein. The sample consists of around 5,200 distinct CDR3 sequences, 21% of them appearing once. Bulk tumor genomic DNA served as template, at roughly 600 ng per sample. Several biopsies per primary tumor were taken during surgery, spaced as far apart as possible. Surgery that was curative in intent was performed on patients with untreated, newly diagnosed non-small cell lung cancer. The CDR3 has 15 amino acids. From germline, CDR1 is MNHNS and CDR2 SASEGT. The J segment lost 5 bases and the V segment lost 5 bases, leaving 11 bases of the junction unmatched.

The material sequenced was lung tumor tissue. This TCR derives from a woman in her sixties or seventies with non-small cell lung cancer. This chain connects TRBV6-1 to TRBJ2-7; TRBD1 aligns across 8 bases. The CDR3 here is CASSLTGQGIHEQYF. For the CDR3, the DNA is TGTGCCAGCAGTTTAACAGGACAGGGTATACACGAGCAGTACTTC.